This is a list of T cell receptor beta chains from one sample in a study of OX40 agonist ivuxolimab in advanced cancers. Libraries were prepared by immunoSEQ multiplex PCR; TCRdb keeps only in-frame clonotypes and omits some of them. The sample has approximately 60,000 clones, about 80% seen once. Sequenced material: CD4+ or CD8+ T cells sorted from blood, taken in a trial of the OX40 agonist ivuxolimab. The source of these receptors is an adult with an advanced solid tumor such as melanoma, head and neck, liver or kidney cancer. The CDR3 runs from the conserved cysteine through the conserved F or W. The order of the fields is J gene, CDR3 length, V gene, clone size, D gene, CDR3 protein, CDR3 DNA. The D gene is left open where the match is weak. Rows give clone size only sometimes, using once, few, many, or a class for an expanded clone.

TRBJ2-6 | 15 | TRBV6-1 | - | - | CASSVGISGANVLTF | TGTGCCAGCAGTGTTGGGATCTCTGGGGCCAACGTCCTGACTTTC
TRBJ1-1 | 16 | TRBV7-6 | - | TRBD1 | CASRGLGGGMNTEAFF | TGTGCCAGCAGGGGATTGGGAGGGGGCATGAACACTGAAGCTTTCTTT
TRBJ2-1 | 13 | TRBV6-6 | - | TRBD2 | CASGTRVPYEQFF | TGTGCCAGCGGGACTAGGGTACCCTATGAGCAGTTCTTC
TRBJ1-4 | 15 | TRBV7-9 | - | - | CASSPRTATNEKLFF | TGTGCCAGCAGCCCGCGGACAGCAACTAATGAAAAACTGTTTTTT
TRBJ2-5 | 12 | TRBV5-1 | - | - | CASSWTLETQYF | TGCGCCAGCAGCTGGACCCTAGAGACCCAGTACTTC
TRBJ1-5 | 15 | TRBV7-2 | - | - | CASSLTGLINQPQHF | TGTGCCAGCAGCTTAACAGGACTCATTAATCAGCCCCAGCATTTT
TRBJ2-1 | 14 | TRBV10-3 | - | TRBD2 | CARNGTSGYNEQFF | TGTGCCAGAAACGGGACTAGCGGCTACAATGAGCAGTTCTTC
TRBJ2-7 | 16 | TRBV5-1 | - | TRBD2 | CASSLEASGITYEQYF | TGCGCCAGCAGCTTGGAGGCTAGCGGGATCACCTACGAGCAGTACTTC
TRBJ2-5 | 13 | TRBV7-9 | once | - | CASSLKGGETQYF | TGTGCCAGCAGCTTAAAAGGTGGAGAGACCCAGTACTTC
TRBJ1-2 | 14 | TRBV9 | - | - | CASSVAGQGYGYTF | TGTGCCAGCAGCGTAGCTGGGCAGGGCTATGGCTACACCTTC
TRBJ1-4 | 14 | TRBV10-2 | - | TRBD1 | CATTTRGLGEKLFF | TGCGCCACGACGACGAGGGGGCTAGGGGAAAAACTGTTTTTT
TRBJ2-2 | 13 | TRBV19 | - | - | CASRATVTGELFF | TGTGCCAGTAGGGCGACTGTCACCGGGGAGCTGTTTTTT
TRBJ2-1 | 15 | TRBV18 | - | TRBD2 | CASSPMAGGPDEQFF | TGTGCCAGCTCACCAATGGCGGGAGGGCCAGATGAGCAGTTCTTC
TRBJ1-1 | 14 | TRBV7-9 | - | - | CASSLAFENTEAFF | TGTGCCAGCAGCTTAGCGTTCGAGAACACTGAAGCTTTCTTT
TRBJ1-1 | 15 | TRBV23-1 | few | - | CASSQSPPVGTEAFF | TGCGCCAGCAGTCAATCTCCCCCAGTAGGTACTGAAGCTTTCTTT
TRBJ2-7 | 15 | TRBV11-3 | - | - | CASSFDETRTYEQYF | TGTGCCAGCAGCTTCGACGAGACTAGGACCTACGAGCAGTACTTC
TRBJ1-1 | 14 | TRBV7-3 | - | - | CASSLSPQGTEAFF | TGTGCCAGCAGCTTATCCCCACAGGGCACCGAAGCTTTCTTT
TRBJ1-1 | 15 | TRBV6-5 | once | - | CASSLQAVGNTEAFF | TGTGCCAGCAGCCTACAGGCGGTCGGGAACACTGAAGCTTTCTTT
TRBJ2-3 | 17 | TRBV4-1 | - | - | CASSQELNSLSTDTQYF | TGCGCCAGCAGCCAAGAGTTAAACTCCTTGAGCACAGATACGCAGTATTTT
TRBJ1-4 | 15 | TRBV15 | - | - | CATSPMGGRGEKLFF | TGTGCCACCAGCCCCATGGGGGGGAGGGGTGAAAAACTGTTTTTT
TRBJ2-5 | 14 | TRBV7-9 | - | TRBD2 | CASSSRTSEETQYF | TGTGCCAGCAGCTCCCGGACTAGCGAAGAGACCCAGTACTTC
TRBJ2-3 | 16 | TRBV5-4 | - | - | CASSLAGAKITDTQYF | TGTGCCAGCAGCCTCGCGGGGGCGAAAATCACAGATACGCAGTATTTT
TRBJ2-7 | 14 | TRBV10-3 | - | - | CAIGKSGAEGEQYF | TGTGCCATCGGAAAGAGCGGAGCCGAGGGCGAGCAGTACTTC